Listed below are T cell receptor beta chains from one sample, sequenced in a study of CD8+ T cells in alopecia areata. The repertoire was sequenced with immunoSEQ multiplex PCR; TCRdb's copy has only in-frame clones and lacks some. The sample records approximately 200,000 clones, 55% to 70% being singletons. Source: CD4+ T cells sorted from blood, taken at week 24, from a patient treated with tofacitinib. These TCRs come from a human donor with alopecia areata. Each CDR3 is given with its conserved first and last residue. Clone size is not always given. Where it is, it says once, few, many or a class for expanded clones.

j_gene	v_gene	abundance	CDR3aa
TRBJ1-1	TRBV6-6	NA	CASSYAGLNTEAFF
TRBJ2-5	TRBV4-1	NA	CASSQGIQRETQYF
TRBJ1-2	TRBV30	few	CAWSVLDYGYTF
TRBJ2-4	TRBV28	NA	CASSPRTSGRPSNIQYF
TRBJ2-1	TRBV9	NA	CASSVDRNEQFF
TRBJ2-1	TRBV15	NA	CATSGAGRPYNEQFF
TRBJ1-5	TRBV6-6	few	CASRQGEGQPQHF
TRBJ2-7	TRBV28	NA	CASSFGTVSYEQYF
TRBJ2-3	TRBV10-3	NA	CAISDHRTGSTDTQYF
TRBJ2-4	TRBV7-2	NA	CASSPGVRAKNIQYF
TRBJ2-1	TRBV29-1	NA	CSVERGLGINEQFF
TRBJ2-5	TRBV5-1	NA	CASSLGTGQETQYF
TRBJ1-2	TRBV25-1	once	CASSASTGPHYGYTF
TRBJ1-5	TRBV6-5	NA	CASSYKGDGNQPQHF
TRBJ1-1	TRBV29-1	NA	CSVSVNTEAFF
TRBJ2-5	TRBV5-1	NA	CASSLGRQTNQETQYF
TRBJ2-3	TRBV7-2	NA	CASSKIAGVSTDTQYF
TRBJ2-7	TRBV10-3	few	CAISEGFTYEQYF
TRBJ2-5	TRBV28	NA	CASSPRGEGSVTQYF
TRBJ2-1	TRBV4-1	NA	CASSQVKSYEQFF
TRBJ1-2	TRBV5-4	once	CASSPGTGDGYTF
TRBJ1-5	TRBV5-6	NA	CASSQDRANQPQHF
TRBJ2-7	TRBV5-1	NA	CASSSSGAAYEQYF
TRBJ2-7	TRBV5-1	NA	CASSLEGLEQYF
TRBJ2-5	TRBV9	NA	CASSVGGVRLETQYF
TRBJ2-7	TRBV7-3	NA	CASSYGLAPYEQYF
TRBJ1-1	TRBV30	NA	CAWSPYQGNTEAFF
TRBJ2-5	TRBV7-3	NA	CASSLTNQETQYF
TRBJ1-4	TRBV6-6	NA	CASSPSGTNEKLFF
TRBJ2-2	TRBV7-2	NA	CASSLEAGGELFF
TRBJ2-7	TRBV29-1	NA	CSVIAGSREQYF
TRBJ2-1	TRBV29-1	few	CSVEGLAGGPRSYNEQFF
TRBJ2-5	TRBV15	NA	CATSRTDRFQETQYF
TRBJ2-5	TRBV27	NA	CASSSETQYF
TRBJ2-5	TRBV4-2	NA	CASSQVGVAGGRAETQYF
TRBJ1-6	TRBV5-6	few	CASSGGQSFVIPLHF
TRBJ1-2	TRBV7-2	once	CASTPEGFTNYGYTF
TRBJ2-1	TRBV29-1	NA	CSVGSSDTRFEQFF
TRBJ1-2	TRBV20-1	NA	CSAIDRGGYTF
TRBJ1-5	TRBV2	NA	CASSTLGGGQPQHF
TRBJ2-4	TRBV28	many	CASGSMGIQYF
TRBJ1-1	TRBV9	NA	CASSVRDRLDTEAFF
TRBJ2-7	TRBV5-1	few	CASSQTSGSYEQYF
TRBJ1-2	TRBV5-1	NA	CASRLNSEGYTF
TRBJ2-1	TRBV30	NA	CAWTAGGSYNEQFF
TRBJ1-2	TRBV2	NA	CASSPRTRYGYTF
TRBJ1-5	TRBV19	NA	CASRPSTRTVNQPQHF
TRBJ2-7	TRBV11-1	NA	CASSLDGLALDEQYF
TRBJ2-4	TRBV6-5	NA	CASSKAGGYIQYF
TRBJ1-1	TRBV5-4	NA	CASSLAARNTEAFF
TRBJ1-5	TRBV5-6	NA	CASSLASREQPQHF
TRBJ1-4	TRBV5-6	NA	CASRQTGLNEKLFF
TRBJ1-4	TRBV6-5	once	CASSYSSAPRGEKLFF
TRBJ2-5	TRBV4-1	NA	CASSQRLAEETQYF
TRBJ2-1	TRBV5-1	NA	CASSPRPTNNEQFF
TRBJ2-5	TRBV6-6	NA	CASRPRDRGEETQYF
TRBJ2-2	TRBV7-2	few	CASSKVGTGTGELFF
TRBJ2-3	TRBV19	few	CASSISPGLITDTQYF
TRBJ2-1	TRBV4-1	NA	CASSHEGLAGSSYNEQFF
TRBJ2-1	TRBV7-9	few	CASVSGGGGEQFF